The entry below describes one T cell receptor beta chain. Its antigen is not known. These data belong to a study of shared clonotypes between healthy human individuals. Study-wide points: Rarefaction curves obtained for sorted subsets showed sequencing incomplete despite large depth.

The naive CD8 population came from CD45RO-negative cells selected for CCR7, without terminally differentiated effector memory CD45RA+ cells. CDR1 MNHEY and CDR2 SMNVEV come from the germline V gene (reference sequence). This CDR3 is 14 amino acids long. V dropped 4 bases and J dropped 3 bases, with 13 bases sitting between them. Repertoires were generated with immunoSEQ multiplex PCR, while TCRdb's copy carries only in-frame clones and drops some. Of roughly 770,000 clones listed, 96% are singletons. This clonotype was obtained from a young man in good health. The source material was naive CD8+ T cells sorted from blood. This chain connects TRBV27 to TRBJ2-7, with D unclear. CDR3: CASSSLSARYEQYF. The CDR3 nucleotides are TGTGCCAGCAGTTCACTGAGCGCGCGCTACGAGCAGTACTTC.